Below, 29 T cell receptor beta chains from the same sample are listed, as sequenced in a study of shared clonotypes between healthy human individuals. Sequencing was performed with immunoSEQ multiplex PCR; in TCRdb, only in-frame clones are kept and a portion is missing. The sample records about 2 million clones, roughly 94% being singletons. The naive CD8 subset, CD45RO-negative cells positively selected for CCR7, excluded terminally differentiated effector memory CD45RA+ cells. The sequenced sample consisted of naive CD8+ T cells sorted from blood. These receptors were taken from a young man in good health.

The rearrangement uses TRBV11-2 and TRBJ1-2, with D perhaps TRBD1 (6 bases). The CDR3 is 13 residues long. Germline CDR1 is SGHAT and CDR2 is FQNNGV. Trimming pared 5 bases from V and 4 bases from J, leaving 11 bases between. The CDR3: CASSAGTLYGYTF. In DNA, the CDR3 is TGTGCCAGCAGCGCCGGGACACTCTATGGCTACACCTTC.

In its sample, this clone was seen once. This sample includes further DNA sequences coding for the same CDR3. The chain combines TRBV9 with TRBJ2-1; D not resolved. Trimming took 0 bases from V and 5 from J, leaving 6 bases between them. Germline loops: CDR1 SGDLS, CDR2 YYNGEE. The CDR3 totals 13 residues. The chain's CDR3 is CASSVEGDNEQFF. The CDR3 bases are TGTGCCAGCAGCGTAGAGGGTGACAATGAGCAGTTCTTC.

This chain uses TRBV7-2 with TRBJ2-4; 11 nucleotides match TRBD2. Germline CDR1 SGHTA, CDR2 FQGNSA. The CDR3 runs to 17 residues. V dropped 3 bases and J dropped 2; count of bases not matched to a gene: 6. The chain's CDR3 is CASSFTSGGFTKNIQYF. DNA of the CDR3: TGTGCCAGCAGCTTCACTAGCGGGGGCTTTACCAAAAACATTCAGTACTTC. Full variable domain (outside the CDR3, taken from reference TRBV7-2 and TRBJ2-4): GAGVSQSPSNKVTEKGKDVELRCDPISGHTALYWYRQSLGQGLEFLIYFQGNSAPDKSGLPSDRFSAERTGGSVSTLTIQRTQQEDSAVYLCASSFTSGGFTKNIQYFGAGTRLSVL.

V usage is TRBV5-6 and J usage is TRBJ2-7, with 10 bases matching TRBD1. Germline V lookup: CDR1 SGHDT, CDR2 YYEEEE. The V segment lost 2 bases and the J segment 4 bases; nucleotides outside the gene matches: 9. CDR3 length equals 16 residues. CDR3 bases: TGTGCCAGCAGCTTAACCCGGGACAGGGGAGGATACGAGCAGTACTTC. Its translation: CASSLTRDRGGYEQYF.

This sequence joins TRBV29-1 and TRBJ2-7, with D perhaps TRBD1 (6 bases). The CDR3 consists of 13 residues. CDR1 is SQVTM and CDR2 is ANQGSEA in the germline V gene. V shed 2 bases and J shed 3 bases, with 11 bases lying between them. In DNA, the CDR3 is TGCAGCGTTGAAACAGGGTCAGACTACGAGCAGTACTTC. This codes for CSVETGSDYEQYF.

This clone was detected once. This chain joins TRBV28 and TRBJ2-7; D ambiguous. The CDR3 loop spans 17 amino acids. V was shortened by 3 bases and J by 0 bases, with 18 bases between the two germline ends. Germline assignment: CDR1 MDHEN and CDR2 SYDVKM. The CDR3, as DNA: TGTGCCAGCAGTTTTTACGCAGACACCGCCCCCTCCTACGAGCAGTACTTC. It is translated as CASSFYADTAPSYEQYF.

This rearrangement joins TRBV7-6 to TRBJ2-3; D is possibly TRBD1 or TRBD2 (5 bases each). Trimming shortened V by 5 bases and J by 0 bases, and 21 bases separated the two germline ends. The CDR3 is made up of 18 amino acids. CDR1 and CDR2 from the germline V gene are SGHVS and FNYEAQ. CDR3 sequence: CASSLKPGTDFSTDTQYF. The CDR3 DNA reads as TGTGCCAGCAGCCTCAAACCCGGGACCGACTTTAGCACAGATACGCAGTATTTT. Looking up the rest from reference TRBV7-6 and TRBJ2-3 gives the full variable domain: GAGVSQSPRYKVTKRGQDVALRCDPISGHVSLYWYRQALGQGPEFLTYFNYEAQQDKSGLPNDRFSAERPEGSISTLTIQRTEQRDSAMYRCASSLKPGTDFSTDTQYFGPGTRLTVL.

The CDR3 loop is CASTQIAGGPPDTQYF. Here the CDR3 DNA reads TGTGCCAGTACCCAAATAGCGGGAGGGCCACCTGATACGCAGTATTTT. The J gene is TRBJ2-3, the V gene TRBV19, with 11 positions matching TRBD2. After removal of 7 bases from V and 6 bases from J, the junction contained 12 bases not matched to a gene. Germline V gene sequence: CDR1 LNHDA, CDR2 SQIVND (reference sequence). The CDR3 extends over 16 amino acids.

In regard to this clone: Other DNA sequences in the sample encode the same CDR3. The gene calls are TRBV27 and TRBJ2-7; TRBD1 might be the D (5 bases). Germline V gene lookup returns CDR1 MNHEY and CDR2 SMNVEV (reference sequence). The CDR3 contains 14 residues. V lost 4 bases, J lost 2 bases, and 12 bases lay in between. CDR3 in amino acids: CASSSGQGAYEQYF. CDR3 in DNA: TGTGCCAGCAGTTCCGGACAAGGCGCCTACGAGCAGTACTTC.

The genes are TRBV7-9 and TRBJ1-2; 7 bases line up with TRBD1. In germline, CDR1 is SEHNR, CDR2 FQNEAQ (reference sequence). V was clipped by 4 bases and J by 6 bases; unmatched bases: 5. CDR3 size: 13 residues. This CDR3 is CASSWEGGHGYTF. CDR3 coding DNA: TGTGCCAGCAGCTGGGAAGGGGGCCATGGCTACACCTTC.

V usage is TRBV28 and J usage is TRBJ1-6; TRBD1 matches 8 bases. CDR3 size: 16 residues. With 5 bases clipped from V and 8 bases from J, the junction kept 11 bases outside the gene matches. The germline V gene encodes CDR1 MDHEN and CDR2 SYDVKM. This CDR3 reads CASSPRGRLGYSPLHF. Here the CDR3 DNA reads TGTGCCAGCAGTCCCAGGGGGCGTCTTGGATATTCACCCCTCCACTTT.

The rearrangement links TRBV6-1 to TRBJ1-3, with D perhaps matching TRBD1 (5 bases). CDR1 and CDR2 (germline): MNHNS, SASEGT. V dropped 2 bases and J dropped 0 bases, with 11 bases sitting between them. The CDR3 runs to 16 residues. For the CDR3, the DNA is TGTGCCAGCAGTGAAATCGGGGCAGACTCTGGAAACACCATATATTTT. Its translation: CASSEIGADSGNTIYF.

As DNA, the CDR3 is TGTGCCAGCAGTGAAGGGACAGTGTCTCTCTACGAGCAGTACTTC. Translated: CASSEGTVSLYEQYF. V is TRBV2 and J is TRBJ2-7; a possible D gene is TRBD1 (6 bases). This CDR3 has 15 amino acids. Trimming took off 1 base at V and 3 bases at J, with 13 bases between the two ends. CDR1 SNHLY and CDR2 FYNNEI come from the germline V gene.

The chain couples TRBV27 to TRBJ1-5; no reliable D call. V lost 4 bases and J 8 bases, leaving 9 bases between the germline ends. The CDR3 is 12 residues long. The V gene's germline CDR1 is MNHEY and CDR2 SMNVEV (reference sequence). The CDR3 region is CASSSLGEPQHF. The CDR3 DNA sequence: TGTGCCAGCAGTTCCCTGGGTGAGCCCCAGCATTTT.

This clone was observed once. Within the sample, other DNA sequences also encode this same CDR3. The chain uses TRBV29-1 and TRBJ2-7; D is undetermined. Trimming pared 4 bases from V and 0 bases from J, leaving 10 bases between. This CDR3 spans 13 amino acids. Germline V gene data show CDR1 as SQVTM and CDR2 as ANQGSEA. The CDR3 reads CSVVSSSSYEQYF. The DNA of the CDR3 is TGCAGCGTTGTTAGCAGTAGCTCCTACGAGCAGTACTTC.

This clone was counted once. The chain uses TRBV9 and TRBJ2-6; TRBD2 might be the D (7 bases). The V end was cut by 4 bases, the J end by 0 bases, with 17 bases between. The CDR3 has 18 residues. Germline values: CDR1 SGDLS, CDR2 YYNGEE. CDR3 nucleotides: TGTGCCAGCAGCCCCCAAGGGGGGGGCTTCTCTGGGGCCAACGTCCTGACTTTC. Protein sequence: CASSPQGGGFSGANVLTF. Combining the CDR3 with reference TRBV9 and TRBJ2-6 gives the whole variable domain DSGVTQTPKHLITATGQRVTLRCSPRSGDLSVYWYQQSLDQGLQFLIQYYNGEERAKGNILERFSAQQFPDLHSELNLSSLELGDSALYFCASSPQGGGFSGANVLTFGAGSRLTVL.

The rearrangement uses TRBV10-2 and TRBJ1-5; D may be TRBD1 (6 bases). There are 17 residues in the CDR3. With 0 bases removed from V and 1 base from J, the gap between germline ends came to 13 bases. Per germline, CDR1 WSHSY and CDR2 SAAADI. Here the CDR3 reads CASSESLGGPSNQPQHF. The CDR3 coding sequence is TGCGCCAGCAGTGAGTCTCTAGGGGGGCCGAGCAATCAGCCCCAGCATTTT.

This clone appeared once. This rearrangement joins TRBV9 to TRBJ2-1, with 7 bases that match TRBD2. Germline V gives CDR1 SGDLS, CDR2 YYNGEE. The CDR3 is 17 residues long. After removal of 4 bases from V and 4 bases from J, the junction contained 14 bases not matched to a gene. CDR3 amino acids: CASSLSPSGEKYNEQFF. The CDR3 nucleotides are TGTGCCAGCAGCCTATCTCCTAGCGGTGAGAAGTACAATGAGCAGTTCTTC.

The V and J genes are TRBV11-2 and TRBJ2-7, with D maybe TRBD1 (6 bases). The CDR3 consists of 16 residues. Trimming removed 0 bases from V and 3 bases from J, with 15 bases in between. Germline loops: CDR1 SGHAT, CDR2 FQNNGV. The CDR3 region has the DNA TGTGCCAGCAGCTTAGAAGGGGACACCGCCGGCTACGAGCAGTACTTC. This gives the protein CASSLEGDTAGYEQYF. The complete variable domain, with remaining parts taken from reference TRBV11-2 and TRBJ2-7, reads EAGVAQSPRYKIIEKRQSVAFWCNPISGHATLYWYQQILGQGPKLLIQFQNNGVVDDSQLPKDRFSAERLKGVDSTLKIQPAKLEDSAVYLCASSLEGDTAGYEQYFGPGTRLTVT.

With regard to this clone: This specimen includes other DNA sequences encoding the same CDR3. The J gene is TRBJ2-7, the V gene TRBV19; TRBD1 agrees at 9 bases. V shed 3 bases, J shed 2 bases, and the junction held 5 bases outside the gene matches. The CDR3 runs 15 residues. Germline-derived CDR1 and CDR2 are LNHDA and SQIVND (reference sequence). The CDR3 loop reads CASSIGGQGAYEQYF. The CDR3 DNA is TGTGCCAGTAGTATTGGGGGACAGGGCGCCTACGAGCAGTACTTC.

The J gene is TRBJ2-2, the V gene TRBV7-9; D gene ambiguous. The germline V gene encodes CDR1 SEHNR and CDR2 FQNEAQ (reference sequence). V was shortened by 1 base and J by 3 bases, with 18 bases between the two germline ends. This CDR3 has 18 amino acids. The DNA for the CDR3 is TGTGCCAGCAGCTTAGGCCTTTCCGGAGATGGGGACACCGGGGAGCTGTTTTTT. Its protein is CASSLGLSGDGDTGELFF.

The chain couples TRBV9 to TRBJ2-2; D gene unclear. Per the germline V gene, CDR1 is SGDLS and CDR2 is YYNGEE. V was trimmed by 2 bases and J by 0 bases, leaving 11 bases between them. The CDR3 has 16 amino acids. CDR3 in amino acids: CASSVVGDANTGELFF. CDR3 in DNA: TGTGCCAGCAGCGTGGTCGGTGACGCGAACACCGGGGAGCTGTTTTTT.

The genes are TRBV7-2 and TRBJ2-7; 13 positions match TRBD2. The CDR3 totals 17 residues. CDR1 is SGHTA, CDR2 FQGNSA, per germline. V was clipped by 4 bases and J by 2 bases; unmatched bases: 8. CDR3 sequence reads: CASSWTSGGSPPYEQYF. CDR3 coding DNA: TGTGCCAGCAGCTGGACTAGCGGGGGAAGTCCCCCCTACGAGCAGTACTTC.

The chain links TRBV12-5 to TRBJ1-2; D call uncertain. The germline V gene encodes CDR1 LGHNT and CDR2 FRNRAP. The CDR3 runs to 12 residues. Trimming shortened V by 2 bases and J by 7 bases, and 8 bases separated the two germline ends. Written as DNA, the CDR3 is TGTGCTAGTGGTTTGCCGAGGGTTGGCTACACCTTC. It is translated as CASGLPRVGYTF.

The table lists this clone with a count of one. The CDR3 sequence is CASDRPLYTDTQYF. DNA for the CDR3: TGTGCCAGCGACCGTCCACTTTACACAGATACGCAGTATTTT. V usage is TRBV7-9 and J usage is TRBJ2-3; D call uncertain. The germline gives CDR1 SEHNR, CDR2 FQNEAQ (reference sequence). This CDR3 spans 14 amino acids. V was pared by 8 bases and J by 2 bases, with 14 bases between.

The chain couples TRBV27 to TRBJ2-2, with 11 bases that match TRBD2. Germline V lookup: CDR1 MNHEY, CDR2 SMNVEV (reference sequence). Unmatched junction bases numbered 6, after V lost 4 bases and J lost 2 bases. The CDR3 runs to 17 residues. The CDR3 loop is CASSYIAGGYNTGELFF. CDR3 DNA sequence: TGTGCCAGCAGTTATATAGCGGGAGGGTATAACACCGGGGAGCTGTTTTTT.

Details on this clone: Other DNA sequences in this specimen translate into the identical CDR3. The gene calls are TRBV29-1 and TRBJ2-7; D might be TRBD1 (6 bases). Trimming left V 6 bases short and J 1 base short, with 13 bases between. Germline V CDR1 and CDR2: SQVTM, ANQGSEA. The CDR3 spans 13 residues. Here the CDR3 reads CSVAGTTSYEQYF. CDR3 nucleotides: TGCAGCGTAGCCGGGACAACTTCCTACGAGCAGTACTTC.

The chain couples TRBV9 to TRBJ1-1, with D possibly matching TRBD1 (5 bases). Germline assignment: CDR1 SGDLS and CDR2 YYNGEE. Trimming pared 3 bases from V and 0 bases from J, leaving 9 bases between. The CDR3 totals 14 residues. The CDR3 sequence: CASSETALNTEAFF. The CDR3 bases are TGTGCCAGCAGCGAGACAGCGTTGAACACTGAAGCTTTCTTT.

In DNA, the CDR3 is TGTGCCAGCAGTCCCCATTCCCAAATGTCCTACGAGCAGTACTTC. Protein: CASSPHSQMSYEQYF. The chain is built from TRBV27 and TRBJ2-7; D ambiguous. The germline V gene has CDR1 MNHEY and CDR2 SMNVEV (reference sequence). CDR3 size: 15 residues. V was pared by 5 bases and J by 1 base, with 15 bases between.